This TCR beta chain was identified in a study of shared clonotypes between healthy human individuals. General study results and limits: A limitation of the genetic and exposure-history diversity represented arose from few donors.

Concerning this clone: Its antigen is unknown.

There were no recent acute infections or vaccinations among the donors, who were healthy HIV-negative adults. Trimming left V 6 bases short and J 5 bases short, with 19 bases between. Per the germline V gene, CDR1 is MDHEN and CDR2 is SYDVKM. The CDR3 is 15 amino acids. Sorted-subset replicate PCRs used 150 to 200 ng DNA, approximately 27,000 T cell genomes. Authors' analysis steps: In the immunoSEQ data, sequences were junction-only and lacked quality scores, so filtering differed. Sequencing was performed with immunoSEQ multiplex PCR; in TCRdb, only in-frame clones are kept and a portion is missing. V and J calls and clone size are given by that table; D and trimming were obtained from the DNA. The sample holds about 2.3 million clones, roughly 93% seen once.

V and J are TRBV28 and TRBJ2-5, with D perhaps TRBD1 (5 bases). The specimen was naive CD4+ T cells from PBMCs. Subset in this sample: CD45RA+ positively selected. This TCR came from a man between 18 and 29 years old in good health. Some clones in this sample may be carry-over from other donors' samples. The CDR3 spells CASRTTAGDWETQYF. The CDR3 DNA reads as TGTGCCAGCAGAACGACAGCCGGAGATTGGGAGACCCAGTACTTC.